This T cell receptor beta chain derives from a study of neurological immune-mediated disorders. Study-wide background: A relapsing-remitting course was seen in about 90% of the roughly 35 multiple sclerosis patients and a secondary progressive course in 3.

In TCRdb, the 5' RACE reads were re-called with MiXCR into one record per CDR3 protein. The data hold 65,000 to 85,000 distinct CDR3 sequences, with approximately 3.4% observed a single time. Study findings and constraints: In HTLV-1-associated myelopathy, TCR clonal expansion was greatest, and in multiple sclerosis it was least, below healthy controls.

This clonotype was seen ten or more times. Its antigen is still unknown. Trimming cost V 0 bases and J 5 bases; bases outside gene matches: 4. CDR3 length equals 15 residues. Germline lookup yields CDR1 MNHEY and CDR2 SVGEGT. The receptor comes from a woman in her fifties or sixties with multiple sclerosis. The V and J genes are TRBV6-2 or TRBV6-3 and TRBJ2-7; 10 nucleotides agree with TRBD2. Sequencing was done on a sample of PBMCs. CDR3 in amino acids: CASSYSLAGDHEQYV. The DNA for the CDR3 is TGTGCCAGCAGTTACTCTCTAGCGGGGGACCACGAGCAGTACGTC.